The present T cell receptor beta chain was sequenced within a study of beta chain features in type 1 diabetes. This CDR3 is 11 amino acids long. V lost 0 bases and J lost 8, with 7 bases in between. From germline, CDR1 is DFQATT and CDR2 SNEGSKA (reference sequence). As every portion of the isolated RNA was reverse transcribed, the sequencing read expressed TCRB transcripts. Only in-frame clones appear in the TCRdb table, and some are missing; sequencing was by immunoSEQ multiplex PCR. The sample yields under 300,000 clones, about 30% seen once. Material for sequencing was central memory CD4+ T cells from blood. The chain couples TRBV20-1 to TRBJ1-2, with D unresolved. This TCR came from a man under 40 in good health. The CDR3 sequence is CSARDQEGYTF. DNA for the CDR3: TGCAGTGCTAGAGACCAGGAGGGCTACACCTTC.